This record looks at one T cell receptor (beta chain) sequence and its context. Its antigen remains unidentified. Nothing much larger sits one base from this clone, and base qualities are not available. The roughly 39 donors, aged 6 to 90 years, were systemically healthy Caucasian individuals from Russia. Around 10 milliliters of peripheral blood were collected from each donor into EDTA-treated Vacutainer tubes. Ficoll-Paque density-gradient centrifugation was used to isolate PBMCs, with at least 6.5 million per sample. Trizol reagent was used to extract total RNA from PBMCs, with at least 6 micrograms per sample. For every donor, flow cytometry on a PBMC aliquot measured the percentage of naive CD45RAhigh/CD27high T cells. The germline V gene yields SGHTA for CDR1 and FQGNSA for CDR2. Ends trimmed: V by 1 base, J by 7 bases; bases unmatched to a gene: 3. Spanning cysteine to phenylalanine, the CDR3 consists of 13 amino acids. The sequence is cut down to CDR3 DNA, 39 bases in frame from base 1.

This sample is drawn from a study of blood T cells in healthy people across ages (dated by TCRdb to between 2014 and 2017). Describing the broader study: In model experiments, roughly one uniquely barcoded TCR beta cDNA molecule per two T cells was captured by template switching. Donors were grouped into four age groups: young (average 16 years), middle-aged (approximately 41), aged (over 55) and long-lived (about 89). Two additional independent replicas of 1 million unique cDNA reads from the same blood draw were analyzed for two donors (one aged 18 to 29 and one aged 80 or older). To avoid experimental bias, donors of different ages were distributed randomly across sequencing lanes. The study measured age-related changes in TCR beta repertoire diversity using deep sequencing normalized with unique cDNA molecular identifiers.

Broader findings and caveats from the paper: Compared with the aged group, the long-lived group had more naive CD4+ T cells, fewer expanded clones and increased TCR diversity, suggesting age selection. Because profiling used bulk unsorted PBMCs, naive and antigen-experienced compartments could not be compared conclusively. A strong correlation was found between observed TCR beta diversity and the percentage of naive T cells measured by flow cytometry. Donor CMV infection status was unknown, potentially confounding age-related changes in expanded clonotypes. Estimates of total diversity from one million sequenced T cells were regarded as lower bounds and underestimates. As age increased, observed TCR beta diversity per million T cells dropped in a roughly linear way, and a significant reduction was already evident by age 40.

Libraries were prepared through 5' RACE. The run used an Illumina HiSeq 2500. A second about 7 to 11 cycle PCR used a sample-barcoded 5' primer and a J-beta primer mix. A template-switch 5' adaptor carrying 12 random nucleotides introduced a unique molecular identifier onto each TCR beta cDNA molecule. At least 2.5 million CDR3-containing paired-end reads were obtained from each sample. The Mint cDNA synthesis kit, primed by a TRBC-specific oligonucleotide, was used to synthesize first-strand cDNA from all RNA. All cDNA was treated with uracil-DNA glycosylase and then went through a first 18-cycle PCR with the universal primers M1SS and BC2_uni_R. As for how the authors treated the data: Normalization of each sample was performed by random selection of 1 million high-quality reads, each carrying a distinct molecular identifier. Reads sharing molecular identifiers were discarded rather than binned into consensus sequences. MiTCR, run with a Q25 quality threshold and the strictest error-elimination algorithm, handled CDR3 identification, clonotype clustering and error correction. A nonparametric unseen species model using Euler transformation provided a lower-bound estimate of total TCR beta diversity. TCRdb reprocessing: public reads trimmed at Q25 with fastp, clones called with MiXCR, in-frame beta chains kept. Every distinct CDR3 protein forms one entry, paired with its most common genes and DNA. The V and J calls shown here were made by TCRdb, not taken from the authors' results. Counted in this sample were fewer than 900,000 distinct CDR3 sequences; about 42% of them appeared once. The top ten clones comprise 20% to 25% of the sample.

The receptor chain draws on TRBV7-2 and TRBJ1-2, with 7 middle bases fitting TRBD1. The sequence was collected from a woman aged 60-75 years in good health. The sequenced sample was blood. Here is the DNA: TGTGCCAGCAGCTTAGGAGGGGGCCGTGGCTACACCTTC. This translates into CASSLGGGRGYTF.